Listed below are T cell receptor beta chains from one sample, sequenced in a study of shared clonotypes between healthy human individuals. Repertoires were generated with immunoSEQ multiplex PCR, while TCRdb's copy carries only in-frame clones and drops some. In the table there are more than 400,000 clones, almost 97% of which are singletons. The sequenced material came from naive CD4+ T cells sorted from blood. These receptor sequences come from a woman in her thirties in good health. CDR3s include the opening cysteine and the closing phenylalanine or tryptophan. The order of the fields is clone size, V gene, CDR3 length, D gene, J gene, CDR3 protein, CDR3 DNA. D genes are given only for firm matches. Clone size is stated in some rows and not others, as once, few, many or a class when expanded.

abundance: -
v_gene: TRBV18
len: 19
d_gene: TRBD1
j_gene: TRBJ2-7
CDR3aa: CAAPTRWDRFGVSSYEQYF
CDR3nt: TGTGCCGCCCCAACTCGGTGGGACAGGTTCGGCGTAAGCTCCTACGAGCAGTACTTC

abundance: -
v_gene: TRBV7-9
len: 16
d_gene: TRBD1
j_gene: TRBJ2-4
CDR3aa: CASSYGQGRAKNIQYF
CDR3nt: TGTGCCAGCAGCTACGGACAGGGTCGGGCCAAAAACATTCAGTACTTC

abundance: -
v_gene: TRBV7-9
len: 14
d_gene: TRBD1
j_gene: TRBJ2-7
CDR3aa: CASSRQGGSYEQYF
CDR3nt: TGTGCCAGCAGCCGACAGGGGGGCTCCTACGAGCAGTACTTC

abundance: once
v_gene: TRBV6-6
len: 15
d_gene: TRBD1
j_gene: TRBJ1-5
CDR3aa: CASSPGTGINQPQHF
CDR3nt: TGTGCCAGCAGTCCCGGGACAGGCATTAATCAGCCCCAGCATTTT

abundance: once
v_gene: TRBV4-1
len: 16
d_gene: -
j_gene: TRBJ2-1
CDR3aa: CASSQGAGDLYNEQFF
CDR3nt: TGCGCCAGCAGCCAAGGGGCTGGGGACCTCTACAATGAGCAGTTCTTC

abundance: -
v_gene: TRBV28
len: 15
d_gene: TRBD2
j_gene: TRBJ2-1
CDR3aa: CASIDIGTIFNEQFF
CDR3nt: TGTGCCAGCATCGACATCGGGACTATATTCAATGAGCAGTTCTTC

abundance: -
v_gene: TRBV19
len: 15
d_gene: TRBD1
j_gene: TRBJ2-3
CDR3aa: CASSPTGVRADTQYF
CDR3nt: TGTGCCAGTAGTCCAACAGGGGTGAGGGCAGATACGCAGTATTTT

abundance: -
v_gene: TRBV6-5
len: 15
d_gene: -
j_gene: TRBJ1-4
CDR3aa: CASTDRGGVYEKLFF
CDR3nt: TGTGCCAGCACCGACCGGGGAGGGGTTTATGAAAAACTGTTTTTT

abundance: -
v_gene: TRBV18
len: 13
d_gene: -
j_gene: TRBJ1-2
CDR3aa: CASSHTEAYGYTF
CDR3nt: TGTGCCAGCTCACATACAGAGGCCTATGGCTACACCTTC

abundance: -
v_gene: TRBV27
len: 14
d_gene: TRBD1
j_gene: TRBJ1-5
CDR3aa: CASSLLQGTQPQHF
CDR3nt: TGTGCCAGCAGTTTATTACAGGGGACTCAGCCCCAGCATTTT

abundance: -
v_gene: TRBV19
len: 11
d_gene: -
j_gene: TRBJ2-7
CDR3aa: CASECNYEQYF
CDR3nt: TGTGCCAGTGAGTGCAACTACGAGCAGTACTTC

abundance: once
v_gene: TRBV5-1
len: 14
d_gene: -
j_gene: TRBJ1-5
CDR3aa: CASSPSQAGQPQHF
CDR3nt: TGCGCCAGCAGCCCATCACAGGCTGGTCAGCCCCAGCATTTT

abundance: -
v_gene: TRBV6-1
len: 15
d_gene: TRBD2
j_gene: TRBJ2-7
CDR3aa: CASSPGLAGVGEQYF
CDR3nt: TGTGCCAGCAGTCCGGGACTAGCGGGAGTCGGCGAGCAGTACTTC

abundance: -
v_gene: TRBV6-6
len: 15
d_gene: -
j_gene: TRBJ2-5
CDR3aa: CASSYGAQGGETQYF
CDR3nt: TGTGCCAGCAGTTACGGCGCACAAGGTGGCGAGACCCAGTACTTC

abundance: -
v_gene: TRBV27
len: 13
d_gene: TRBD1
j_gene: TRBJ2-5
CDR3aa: CASSHRGQETQYF
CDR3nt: TGTGCCAGCTCTCACAGGGGGCAAGAGACCCAGTACTTC

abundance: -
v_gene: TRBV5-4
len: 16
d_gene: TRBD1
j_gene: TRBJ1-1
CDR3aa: CASSSHRGRGNTEAFF
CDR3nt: TGTGCCAGCAGCTCCCACAGGGGGCGAGGGAACACTGAAGCTTTCTTT

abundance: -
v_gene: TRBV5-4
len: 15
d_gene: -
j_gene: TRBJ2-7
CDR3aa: CASSLVGDSSYEQYF
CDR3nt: TGTGCCAGCAGCTTGGTTGGTGACAGCTCCTACGAGCAGTACTTC

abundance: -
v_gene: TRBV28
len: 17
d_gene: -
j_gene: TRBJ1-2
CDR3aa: CASNVHPREETNYGYTF
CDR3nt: TGTGCCAGCAACGTGCACCCCCGGGAGGAAACTAACTATGGCTACACCTTC

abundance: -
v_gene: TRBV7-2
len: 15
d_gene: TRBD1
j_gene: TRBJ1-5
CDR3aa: CASSPTTGNRQPQHF
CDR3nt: TGTGCCAGCAGCCCTACGACAGGGAACCGTCAGCCCCAGCATTTT

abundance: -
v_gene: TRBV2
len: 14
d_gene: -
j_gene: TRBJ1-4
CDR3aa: CASPGTATNEKLFF
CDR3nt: TGTGCCAGTCCTGGAACAGCAACTAATGAAAAACTGTTTTTT

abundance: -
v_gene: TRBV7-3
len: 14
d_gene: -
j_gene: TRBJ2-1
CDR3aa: CASSLGGRWDEQFF
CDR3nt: TGTGCCAGCAGCTTAGGGGGCAGGTGGGATGAGCAGTTCTTC

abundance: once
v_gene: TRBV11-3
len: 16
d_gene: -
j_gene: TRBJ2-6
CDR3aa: CASSPSSRSGANVLTF
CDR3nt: TGTGCCAGCAGCCCATCGAGTCGTTCTGGGGCCAACGTCCTGACTTTC

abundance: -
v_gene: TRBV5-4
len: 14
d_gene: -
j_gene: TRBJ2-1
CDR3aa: CASSVGSQVNEQFF
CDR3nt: TGTGCCAGTTCCGTGGGGTCTCAGGTAAATGAGCAGTTCTTC

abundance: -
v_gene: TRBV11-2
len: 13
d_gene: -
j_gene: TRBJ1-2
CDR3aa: CASSFQGSPGYTF
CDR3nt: TGTGCCAGCAGCTTTCAAGGATCTCCTGGCTACACCTTC

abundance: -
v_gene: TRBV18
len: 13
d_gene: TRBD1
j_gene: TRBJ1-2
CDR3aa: CASSPDRGISYTF
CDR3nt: TGTGCCAGCTCCCCGGACAGGGGTATCAGCTACACCTTC

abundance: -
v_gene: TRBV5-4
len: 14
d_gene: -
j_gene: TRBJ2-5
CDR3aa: CASSSAVGRETQYF
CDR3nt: TGTGCCAGCAGCTCGGCGGTAGGACGAGAGACCCAGTACTTC

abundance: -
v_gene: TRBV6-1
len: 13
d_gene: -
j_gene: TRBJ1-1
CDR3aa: CASRKEGLTEAFF
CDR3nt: TGTGCCAGCAGGAAGGAGGGACTCACTGAAGCTTTCTTT

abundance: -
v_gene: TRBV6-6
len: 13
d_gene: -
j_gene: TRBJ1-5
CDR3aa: CASRENSNQPQHF
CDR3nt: TGTGCCAGCAGAGAGAATAGCAATCAGCCCCAGCATTTT

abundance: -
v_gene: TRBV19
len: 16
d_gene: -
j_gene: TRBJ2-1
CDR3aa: CASKDSGHSSYNEQFF
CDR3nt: TGTGCCAGTAAAGATAGCGGACACAGCTCCTACAATGAGCAGTTCTTC

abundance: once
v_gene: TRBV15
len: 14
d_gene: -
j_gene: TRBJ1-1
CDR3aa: CATSRDTANTEAFF
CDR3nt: TGTGCCACCAGCAGAGACACGGCGAACACTGAAGCTTTCTTT

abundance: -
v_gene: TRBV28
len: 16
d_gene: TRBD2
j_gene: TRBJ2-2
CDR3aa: CASRSGTSGRAGELFF
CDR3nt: TGTGCCAGCAGGTCTGGTACTAGCGGGAGAGCCGGGGAGCTGTTTTTT

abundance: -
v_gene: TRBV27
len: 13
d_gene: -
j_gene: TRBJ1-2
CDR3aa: CASSWTGGYGYTF
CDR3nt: TGTGCCAGCAGTTGGACGGGGGGCTATGGCTACACCTTC

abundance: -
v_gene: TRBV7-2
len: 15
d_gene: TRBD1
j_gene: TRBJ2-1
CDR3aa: CASSDNRGVYNEQFF
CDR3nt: TGTGCCAGCAGCGATAACAGGGGGGTATACAATGAGCAGTTCTTC

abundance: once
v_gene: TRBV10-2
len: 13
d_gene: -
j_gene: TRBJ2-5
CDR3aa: CASSPGAQETQYF
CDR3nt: TGCGCCAGCAGCCCCGGGGCCCAAGAGACCCAGTACTTC

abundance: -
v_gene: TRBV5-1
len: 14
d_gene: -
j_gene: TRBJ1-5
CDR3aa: CASSPTGSDQPQHF
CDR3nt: TGCGCCAGCAGCCCTACAGGGAGCGATCAGCCCCAGCATTTT

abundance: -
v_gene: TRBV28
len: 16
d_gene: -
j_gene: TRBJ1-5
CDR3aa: CASSTNGGGGNQPQHF
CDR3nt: TGTGCCAGCAGTACGAACGGGGGAGGGGGGAATCAGCCCCAGCATTTT

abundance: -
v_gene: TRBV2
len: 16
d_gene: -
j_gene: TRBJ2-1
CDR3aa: CASSIGVTKGRNEQFF
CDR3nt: TGTGCCAGCAGTATAGGAGTAACCAAGGGCCGCAATGAGCAGTTCTTC

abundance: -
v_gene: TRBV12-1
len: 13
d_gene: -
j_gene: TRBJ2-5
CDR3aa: CASSFTATGGVDF
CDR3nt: TGTGCCAGCAGCTTTACGGCAACAGGGGGCGTGGACTTC

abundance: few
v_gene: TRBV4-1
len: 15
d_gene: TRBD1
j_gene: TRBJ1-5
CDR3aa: CASSRRDSSNQPQHF
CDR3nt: TGCGCCAGCAGCCGCCGGGACAGCAGCAATCAGCCCCAGCATTTT

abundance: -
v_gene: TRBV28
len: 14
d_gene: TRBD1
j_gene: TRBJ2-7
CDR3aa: CASSLWTGLHEQYF
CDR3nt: TGTGCCAGCAGTTTATGGACAGGGTTACACGAGCAGTACTTC

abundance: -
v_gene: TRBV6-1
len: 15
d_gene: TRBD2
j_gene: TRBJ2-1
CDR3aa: CATQKVAGGRNEQFF
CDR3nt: TGTGCCACACAAAAGGTAGCGGGAGGACGCAATGAGCAGTTCTTC

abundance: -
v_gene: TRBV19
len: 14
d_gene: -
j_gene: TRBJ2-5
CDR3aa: CASSIGQLQETQYF
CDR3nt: TGTGCCAGTAGTATCGGACAGCTCCAAGAGACCCAGTACTTC

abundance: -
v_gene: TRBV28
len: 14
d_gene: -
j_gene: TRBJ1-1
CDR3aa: CASSPRTFNTEAFF
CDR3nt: TGTGCCAGCAGCCCTAGGACATTTAACACTGAAGCTTTCTTT

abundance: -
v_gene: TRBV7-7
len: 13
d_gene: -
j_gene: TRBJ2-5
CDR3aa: CASSSDRQETQYF
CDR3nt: TGTGCCAGCAGCTCGGACAGACAAGAGACCCAGTACTTC

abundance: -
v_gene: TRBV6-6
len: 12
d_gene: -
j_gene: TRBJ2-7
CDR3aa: CASSPTAREQYF
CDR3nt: TGTGCCAGCAGTCCCACTGCACGCGAGCAGTACTTC